This T cell receptor beta chain was found in a study of control samples from healthy donors and cancer patients. Assay used: immunoSEQ multiplex PCR; TCRdb lists only in-frame clones, some missing. Of some 67,000 clones in the sample, over 75% were seen once. The CDR3 contains 14 residues. The germline V gene has CDR1 SGHAT and CDR2 FQNNGV. V lost 1 base, J lost 0 bases, and 7 bases lay in between. The source of this sequence is a woman in her forties or fifties with head and neck cancer. The sequencing input was PBMCs. The chain has TRBV11-2 and TRBJ2-7; a weak D match, TRBD2 (5 bases). The CDR3 here is CASSLGGSSYEQYF. In nucleotides, the CDR3 is TGTGCCAGCAGCTTAGGAGGGTCCTCCTACGAGCAGTACTTC.